This paragraph reports one TCR beta chain. It lacks a known antigen. No base quality information exists; no much larger clone differs at one position. The data are from a study of blood T cell repertoires in COVID-19 (dated by TCRdb to 2020 to 2022). Some background on the complete study: Samples covering the acute and convalescent phases of COVID-19 were provided by collaborators in the United States, Italy and Spain. Subjects who had been exposed to COVID-19, were actively infected with it, or had recovered from it provided the deeply sampled blood TCRbeta repertoires that made up the dataset. Samples were obtained from the ongoing ImmuneRACE study (first 160 participants) and from about 1,300 subjects provided by 6 global collaborators. The material from the prospective study consisted of cDNA or gDNA derived from T cells, B-cell-depleted T cells, or PBMCs. The repertoires were made available in a free public database intended to serve as a resource for research on the immune response to SARS-CoV-2. Where available, HLA class I and class II types were taken from metadata supplied by the sample provider and were not determined by assay-based typing. A de-identified subject ID, COVID-19 status, age in years and sex were almost always included in the sample metadata. Broad study findings and their caveats: The quantity of clinical and demographic metadata differed by source and by participant and was supplied without curation.

Collaborating institutions collected whole blood in K2EDTA tubes following their own protocols. For TCRbeta analysis, collaborators shipped samples in one of three forms: frozen whole blood, isolated PBMCs, or DNA extracted from either of those sample types. In the germline V gene, CDR1 corresponds to SGHTA and CDR2 to FQGNSA. The V and J ends are trimmed by 5 bases and 6 bases, leaving 18 bases between them. Taken from cysteine to phenylalanine, the CDR3 has 15 residues. CDR3 DNA is the only sequence kept; it has 45 bases, read in frame from the first base. The immunoSEQ Assay, a bias-controlled multiplex PCR, was used to amplify TCRbeta CDR3 regions from genomic DNA. The source study handled its data this way. The number of nucleated cells in each sample was estimated from the amplification of reference gene primers within the assay. To quantify the absolute abundance of each unique TCRbeta CDR3 rearrangement, sequence reads were collapsed and filtered. Productive Simpson clonality was computed per sample as the square root of Simpson's diversity index over productive rearrangements. TCRdb mirrors the immuneACCESS table, restricted to in-frame sequences. Some clones are absent from its copies; in checked studies, under half trace to an unresolved V gene, and the reason for the others is unknown. V, J and clone size were drawn from that table, and D and trimming were deduced from the DNA. Present in this sample are roughly 170,000 clones, roughly 90% of which were seen just once. The top ten clones comprise about 26% of the sample.

This sequence was found in a man in his sixties with acute or convalescent COVID-19. This receptor chain uses TRBV7-2 and TRBJ2-3; D gene: possibly TRBD1, on 6 matching bases. The sample consisted of peripheral blood. The CDR3: CASSPFPGGYDTQYF. The bases read TGTGCCAGCAGCCCATTCCCTGGGGGCTATGATACGCAGTATTTT.